These 26 T cell receptor beta chains share one sample of origin, sequenced in a study of T-cell reconstitution after alpha-beta-depleted transplantation in children. Unique molecular identifiers were built into the TCRbeta library. TCRdb used MiXCR to reprocess the PCR reads, holding one entry per CDR3 protein. Among 530,000 or so distinct CDR3 sequences, roughly a quarter were seen once, and the ten largest hold just over 35%. The specimen comprised PBMCs, sampled before TCRalphabeta/CD19-depleted stem cell transplant. These receptor sequences come from a boy less than two years old with Wiskott-Aldrich syndrome, due to receive a stem cell transplant.

This chain uses TRBV7-2 with TRBJ2-3; possible D gene TRBD1, 5 bases. This CDR3 has 15 amino acids. The V gene's germline CDR1 is SGHTA and CDR2 FQGNSA. Between the trimmed V and J ends, which lost 2 bases and 4 bases, there was a span of 13 bases. The CDR3 reads CASSLRALQADTQYF. CDR3 nucleotide sequence: TGTGCCAGCAGCTTACGTGCCCTACAGGCAGATACGCAGTATTTT.

The rearrangement links TRBV12-3 or TRBV12-4 to TRBJ1-1; TRBD1 aligns across 8 bases. V lost 6 bases to trimming and J lost 4 bases; unmatched junction nucleotides: 7. CDR3 length: 14 amino acids. This chain's CDR3 is CASSPGGTITEAFF. The CDR3 DNA follows: TGTGCCAGCAGCCCAGGGGGCACGATCACTGAAGCTTTCTTT.

The chain links TRBV10-3 to TRBJ2-2; 7 nucleotides agree with TRBD1. The CDR3 totals 15 residues. The germline gives CDR1 ENHRY, CDR2 SYGVKD. V shed 6 bases, J shed 3 bases, and the junction held 7 bases outside the gene matches. In DNA, the CDR3 is TGTGCCATCAGGACAGGGAACGCGGACACCGGGGAGCTGTTTTTT. It yields the protein CAIRTGNADTGELFF.

The chain carries TRBV20-1 and TRBJ2-3, with D perhaps matching TRBD1 (6 bases). CDR1 DFQATT and CDR2 SNEGSKA come from the germline V gene (reference sequence). The CDR3 is 11 amino acids. CDR3 DNA sequence: TGCAGGGCCAGGGGCCTGGATACGCAGTATTTT. Its translation: CRARGLDTQYF.

The V gene is TRBV10-3, the J gene TRBJ2-1; no firm D call. V was shortened by 5 bases and J by 0 bases, with 20 bases between the two germline ends. Germline V CDR1 and CDR2: ENHRY, SYGVKD. This CDR3 contains 18 residues. CDR3 residues: CAISPTPPDAASYNEQFF. CDR3 nucleotides: TGTGCCATCAGTCCTACGCCCCCTGACGCGGCCTCCTACAATGAGCAGTTCTTC.

This clonotype was picked up one time. CDR3 protein: CASSFDRVSNEKLFF. The CDR3 DNA follows: TGTGCCAGCAGTTTTGACAGGGTATCGAATGAAAAACTGTTTTTT. V gene TRBV27 combines with J gene TRBJ1-4, with TRBD1 matching over 7 bases. The length of the CDR3 is 15 residues. Germline CDR1 and CDR2: MNHEY and SMNVEV (reference sequence). The J segment lost 5 bases and the V segment lost 3 bases, leaving 6 bases of the junction unmatched.

The chain couples TRBV3-1 to TRBJ2-1; no clear D. Germline V CDR1 and CDR2: LGHDT, YNNKEL (reference sequence). Trimming shortened V by 4 bases and J by 1 base, and 17 bases separated the two germline ends. The CDR3 sequence is 17 residues long. The CDR3 DNA follows: TGTGCCAGCAGCCCCCCCCGTGCACTGGGGTCCTACAATGAGCAGTTCTTC. Translating it yields CASSPPRALGSYNEQFF.

This chain uses TRBV20-1 with TRBJ2-3, with 11 bases fitting TRBD2. After removal of 5 bases from V and 4 bases from J, the junction contained 11 bases not matched to a gene. Germline V gene lookup returns CDR1 DFQATT and CDR2 SNEGSKA (reference sequence). The CDR3 covers 16 residues. CDR3 sequence: CSARKTSGSFADTQYF. The CDR3 DNA reads TGCAGTGCTCGCAAAACTAGCGGGAGTTTCGCAGATACGCAGTATTTT.

This chain connects TRBV5-1 to TRBJ2-7; D is ambiguous. Germline V gene sequence: CDR1 SGHRS, CDR2 YFSETQ. This CDR3 comprises 12 residues. V was trimmed by 5 bases and J by 2 bases, leaving 8 bases between them. As DNA, the CDR3 is TGCGCCAGCAGATCGGGTACCTACGAGCAGTACTTC. Translating gives CASRSGTYEQYF.

This clonotype appeared a few times. This chain connects TRBV11-1 to TRBJ2-1; D gene uncertain. Germline CDR1 SGHAT, CDR2 FQDESV (reference sequence). CDR3 length: 15 amino acids. Between the trimmed V and J ends, which lost 2 bases and 9 bases, there was a span of 17 bases. The CDR3 here is CASSLPTFDFAEQFF. CDR3 coding DNA: TGTGCCAGCAGCTTACCTACCTTCGACTTTGCTGAGCAGTTCTTC.

The CDR3 loop reads CASSPGHSSYNSPLHF. DNA of the CDR3: TGCGCCAGCAGCCCGGGACACAGCTCCTATAATTCACCCCTCCACTTT. This chain joins TRBV5-1 and TRBJ1-6, with a possible D match to TRBD1 (6 bases). The length of the CDR3 is 16 residues. CDR1 and CDR2 (germline): SGHRS, YFSETQ. V lost 4 bases and J lost 0, with 11 bases in between.

This clonotype appeared a few times. The genes are TRBV7-8 and TRBJ2-7; D is unclear. Germline values: CDR1 SGHVS, CDR2 FQNEAQ. The CDR3 covers 18 residues. Trimming pared 0 bases from V and 0 bases from J, leaving 18 bases between. Here the CDR3 DNA reads TGTGCCAGCAGCTTAGCTACCACGATCACAGCAAACTCCTACGAGCAGTACTTC. It is translated as CASSLATTITANSYEQYF.

This clonotype was detected a few times. J is TRBJ1-6 and V is TRBV15; 7 bases match TRBD1. The CDR3 is made up of 15 amino acids. CDR1 is LNHNV, CDR2 YYDKDF, per germline (reference sequence). Trimming took 1 base from V and 10 from J; bases not matched to a gene: 7. The CDR3 DNA reads as TGTGCCACCAGCAGAGTACAGGGGCAGGGATCACCCCTCCACTTT. Protein sequence: CATSRVQGQGSPLHF.

This sequence joins TRBV5-1 and TRBJ2-5, with 7 bases aligning to TRBD1. V was clipped by 0 bases and J by 4 bases; unmatched bases: 15. Germline CDR1 reads SGHRS; CDR2 reads YFSETQ. This CDR3 is 18 amino acids long. CDR3: CASSLAPTGQRTPETQYF. As DNA, the CDR3 is TGCGCCAGCAGCTTGGCCCCCACGGGACAGCGCACCCCAGAGACCCAGTACTTC. Using reference TRBV5-1 and TRBJ2-5 for the parts outside the CDR3, the full variable domain is KAGVTQTPRYLIKTRGQQVTLSCSPISGHRSVSWYQQTPGQGLQFLFEYFSETQRNKGNFPGRFSGRQFSNSRSEMNVSTLELGDSALYLCASSLAPTGQRTPETQYFGPGTRLLVL.

V and J are TRBV7-9 and TRBJ2-1; 16 bases line up with TRBD2. Germline CDR1 is SEHNR and CDR2 is FQNEAQ (reference sequence). The CDR3 consists of 15 residues. J gave up 9 bases and V 5 bases, and 4 bases lay outside the gene matches. The CDR3 bases are TGTGCCAGCAGCGGGACTAGCGGGAGGGGGAGTGAGCAGTTCTTC. Its protein product is CASSGTSGRGSEQFF.

The J gene is TRBJ2-5, the V gene TRBV2; D is uncertain. This CDR3 is 13 amino acids long. V was pared by 4 bases and J by 5 bases, with 11 bases between. Per germline, CDR1 SNHLY and CDR2 FYNNEI. The CDR3: CASSGYDGETQYF. The CDR3 DNA reads as TGTGCCAGCAGTGGGTACGACGGGGAGACCCAGTACTTC.

This clonotype was detected once. The CDR3, as DNA: TGTGCCATCAGTGATAGCAGGTCGGAAGAGACCCAGTACTTC. It translates to CAISDSRSEETQYF. This chain connects TRBV10-3 to TRBJ2-5; no firm D call. Trimming took off 3 bases at V and 3 bases at J, with 11 bases between the two ends. Germline CDR1 reads ENHRY; CDR2 reads SYGVKD. CDR3 length: 14 residues.

There are many counts of this clonotype. DNA for the CDR3: TGCGCCAGCCGGACAGGTCAAGAGACCCAGTACTTC. It yields the protein CASRTGQETQYF. The rearrangement joins TRBV5-1 to TRBJ2-5, with 7 bases lining up with TRBD1. The J segment lost 2 bases and the V segment lost 7 bases, leaving 2 bases of the junction unmatched. Per the germline V gene, CDR1 is SGHRS and CDR2 is YFSETQ. CDR3 length equals 12 residues.

The chain couples TRBV20-1 to TRBJ2-7; 9 nucleotides align to TRBD1. The CDR3 spans 16 residues. The V gene end was trimmed by 0 bases and the J gene end by 3 bases; junction bases not matched to a gene: 9. Looked up from germline, CDR1 is DFQATT and CDR2 is SNEGSKA (reference sequence). The CDR3 loop is CSARDRRTGASYEQYF. CDR3 coding DNA: TGCAGTGCTAGAGATCGTAGGACAGGGGCTAGCTACGAGCAGTACTTC.

This chain uses TRBV5-1 with TRBJ2-2, with D perhaps being TRBD1 or TRBD2 (5 bases each). Germline CDR1 is SGHRS and CDR2 is YFSETQ. V gave up 4 bases and J gave up 3 bases, with 19 bases separating them. The length of the CDR3 is 17 residues. The DNA of the CDR3 is TGCGCCAGCAGCCTATCCGCTGGGGGAGTTGACACCGGGGAGCTGTTTTTT. As protein: CASSLSAGGVDTGELFF.

The V and J genes are TRBV20-1 and TRBJ2-1; 8 bases are a match to TRBD1. The V gene's germline CDR1 is DFQATT and CDR2 SNEGSKA (reference sequence). The trim removed 0 bases at V and 2 bases at J, leaving 0 bases unmatched. CDR3 length: 14 residues. The CDR3 protein is CSARDRGPYNEQFF. CDR3 in DNA: TGCAGTGCTAGAGACAGGGGGCCCTACAATGAGCAGTTCTTC.

The chain carries TRBV2 and TRBJ2-7, with D unclear. Trimming cost V 5 bases and J 7 bases, with 12 bases left between them. The CDR3 is made up of 12 amino acids. Germline V gene data show CDR1 as SNHLY and CDR2 as FYNNEI. CDR3 in amino acids: CASSFTPGEQYF. For the CDR3, the DNA is TGTGCCAGCAGTTTCACGCCTGGGGAGCAGTACTTC.

V usage is TRBV20-1 and J usage is TRBJ2-1, with a possible D match to TRBD2 (6 bases). The germline V gene has CDR1 DFQATT and CDR2 SNEGSKA (reference sequence). The V and J ends lost 1 base and 9 bases respectively, with 16 bases between them. The CDR3 loop spans 14 amino acids. CDR3 DNA: TGCAGTGCTAGAGCTGGGACTTCAACGAGTGAGCAGTTCTTC. It translates to CSARAGTSTSEQFF.

J is TRBJ2-6 and V is TRBV27; D is undetermined. The CDR3 loop spans 13 amino acids. V was clipped by 7 bases and J by 1 base, with 5 bases between them. From germline, CDR1 is MNHEY and CDR2 SMNVEV (reference sequence). CDR3 in amino acids: CASTPSGANVLTF. The CDR3 DNA is TGTGCCAGCACCCCATCTGGGGCCAACGTCCTGACTTTC.

This clonotype showed up just a few times. V gene TRBV20-1 combines with J gene TRBJ2-7, with TRBD2 matching over 10 bases. CDR1 is DFQATT and CDR2 is SNEGSKA in the germline V gene (reference sequence). The CDR3 is 15 amino acids. V lost 4 bases and J lost 0; bases outside the gene matches: 6. CDR3 protein: CSATRPSGSSYEQYF. The CDR3 bases are TGCAGTGCTACGAGGCCTAGCGGGAGCTCCTACGAGCAGTACTTC.

The rearrangement uses TRBV20-1 and TRBJ1-1; D unresolved. V lost 6 bases, J lost 0 bases, and 8 bases lay in between. The CDR3 is made up of 12 amino acids. CDR1 DFQATT and CDR2 SNEGSKA come from the germline V gene (reference sequence). CDR3: CSARQMNTEAFF. CDR3 nucleotides: TGCAGTGCCCGCCAGATGAACACTGAAGCTTTCTTT.